Listed below are T cell receptor beta chains from one sample, sequenced in a study of blood T cell repertoires in COVID-19. Profiling relied on immunoSEQ multiplex PCR, and the TCRdb table lists in-frame clones only, not all of them. The sample has 250,000 to 300,000 clones, about nine tenths seen once. Input material: peripheral blood. The receptors shown here come from a woman under 40 with COVID-19, enrolled during active disease. CDR3s include the opening cysteine and the closing phenylalanine or tryptophan. Fields, in order: J gene, clone size, D gene, V gene, CDR3 protein, CDR3 DNA. The D gene is left open where the match is weak. Size values are once, few and many counts, or a class for expanded clones, and some rows have none.

J: TRBJ1-5; size: .; D: .; V: TRBV3-1/TRBV3-2; CDR3: CASSQDLNQPQHF; DNA: TGTGCCAGCAGCCAGGACTTGAATCAGCCCCAGCATTTT
J: TRBJ2-5; size: .; D: TRBD2; V: TRBV7-9; CDR3: CASSRVSGTSGQETQYF; DNA: TGTGCCAGCAGCCGGGTGTCCGGGACTAGCGGCCAAGAGACCCAGTACTTC
J: TRBJ2-7; size: .; D: .; V: TRBV28; CDR3: CASSHESMSSYEQYF; DNA: TGTGCCAGCAGTCACGAGAGCATGAGCTCCTACGAGCAGTACTTC
J: TRBJ2-3; size: .; D: TRBD2; V: TRBV4-3; CDR3: CASSQGLRSGITDTQYF; DNA: TGCGCCAGCAGCCAGGGACTAAGGAGCGGCATCACAGATACGCAGTATTTT
J: TRBJ2-1; size: .; D: .; V: TRBV6-4; CDR3: CASSSLESSYNEQFF; DNA: TGTGCCAGCAGTTCGCTAGAGAGCTCCTACAATGAGCAGTTCTTC
J: TRBJ2-5; size: .; D: .; V: TRBV21-1; CDR3: CASSKTSGQETQYF; DNA: TGTGCCAGCAGCAAGACTAGCGGGCAAGAGACCCAGTACTTC
J: TRBJ2-3; size: .; D: TRBD2; V: TRBV19; CDR3: CASSILAGHTDTQYF; DNA: TGTGCCAGTAGTATTCTAGCGGGCCACACAGATACGCAGTATTTT
J: TRBJ2-3; size: .; D: TRBD1; V: TRBV5-1; CDR3: CASSPGGQGMTDTQYF; DNA: TGCGCCAGCAGCCCCGGAGGACAGGGAATGACAGATACGCAGTATTTT
J: TRBJ2-7; size: .; D: .; V: TRBV19; CDR3: CASSPAGGETYEQYF; DNA: TGTGCCTCGAGCCCCGCCGGAGGGGAGACCTACGAGCAGTACTTC
J: TRBJ1-2; size: .; D: .; V: TRBV24-1; CDR3: CATSDLSASGYTF; DNA: TGTGCCACCAGTGATTTATCCGCGTCTGGCTACACCTTC
J: TRBJ2-5; size: once; D: .; V: TRBV7-9; CDR3: CASSLDVGGETQYF; DNA: TGTGCCAGCAGCTTAGACGTAGGAGGGGAGACCCAGTACTTC
J: TRBJ1-1; size: .; D: .; V: TRBV29-1; CDR3: CSVLSSGWVTEAFF; DNA: TGCAGCGTTCTCTCTTCAGGATGGGTCACTGAAGCTTTCTTT
J: TRBJ2-3; size: .; D: TRBD2; V: TRBV11-2; CDR3: CASSGSSVGGDTQYF; DNA: TGTGCCAGCAGCGGATCTAGCGTGGGGGGGGATACGCAGTATTTT
J: TRBJ1-6; size: .; D: .; V: TRBV30; CDR3: CAWSLDSYNSPLHF; DNA: TGTGCCTGGAGTTTAGACTCCTATAATTCACCCCTCCACTTT
J: TRBJ2-1; size: .; D: TRBD2; V: TRBV7-9; CDR3: CASSSGLALDYNEQFF; DNA: TGTGCCAGCAGCTCCGGACTAGCCCTGGATTACAATGAGCAGTTCTTC
J: TRBJ2-5; size: .; D: .; V: TRBV7-9; CDR3: CASSPPLGQGIGETQYF; DNA: TGTGCCAGCAGCCCGCCCCTTGGGCAGGGGATCGGAGAGACCCAGTACTTC
J: TRBJ1-5; size: .; D: TRBD1; V: TRBV2; CDR3: CASSPGTDYSNQPQHF; DNA: TGTGCCAGCAGCCCCGGGACAGATTATAGCAATCAGCCCCAGCATTTT
J: TRBJ1-3; size: .; D: TRBD1; V: TRBV7-6; CDR3: CASSSGTGLNTIYF; DNA: TGTGCCAGCAGCTCCGGGACAGGGCTAAACACCATATATTTT
J: TRBJ2-3; size: once; D: .; V: TRBV27; CDR3: CASSRAATDTQYF; DNA: TGTGCCAGCAGTCGAGCGGCCACAGATACGCAGTATTTT
J: TRBJ2-1; size: once; D: TRBD1; V: TRBV6-4; CDR3: CASAPGQVEGNEQFF; DNA: TGTGCCAGCGCCCCGGGACAGGTGGAGGGCAATGAGCAGTTCTTC
J: TRBJ1-6; size: .; D: .; V: TRBV28; CDR3: CASRTPDKRVSPLHF; DNA: TGTGCCAGCAGGACACCGGACAAACGGGTTTCACCCCTCCACTTT
J: TRBJ2-7; size: .; D: .; V: TRBV5-1; CDR3: CASSLGSNEQYF; DNA: TGCGCCAGCAGCTTGGGGTCTAACGAGCAGTACTTC